One T cell receptor beta chain is described in this entry. This entry belongs to a study of blood T cell repertoires in COVID-19. V was clipped by 3 bases and J by 4 bases, with 10 bases between them. Germline-derived CDR1 and CDR2 are WSHSY and SAAADI. CDR3 length: 15 amino acids. Participants were aged roughly 18 to 95 years, lived in under 30 US areas, and enrolled virtually. Data came from immunoSEQ multiplex PCR; TCRdb stores just in-frame clones and leaves some out. The sample holds around 230,000 clones; around 86% are singletons and the top ten take about 3.5%. The genes are TRBV10-2 and TRBJ2-6; perhaps TRBD2 as D (5 bases). This sequence was found in a woman between 40 and 55 years old with acute COVID-19. The specimen was PBMCs or T cells enriched from blood (not recorded which). CDR3 nucleotide sequence: TGCGCCAGCAGTGAAACTGGGAGAGGGGCCAACGTCCTGACTTTC. This translates into CASSETGRGANVLTF.